Described below is a single TCR beta chain sequence and its context. Its recognized antigen is unknown. Base qualities were left out, and no much larger clone turns up one base away. This sample was taken from a study of shared clonotypes between healthy human individuals (dated by TCRdb to the early 2020s). In the study overall: A couple of women and three men aged 18 to 49 years were included in the cohort. Different laboratories and diverse techniques were used to prepare libraries and sequence TCR repertoires, to increase sequencing depth and limit assay-specific biases. To estimate repertoire size and how much clonotype sharing occurs between individuals, the study deeply sequenced the blood TCR repertoires of several healthy adults. Between about 0.8 and 8.9 billion PBMCs per donor were obtained by leukapheresis. For each donor, three plates each were used for CD4 naive and CD4 memory, two plates were used for CD8 naive, and one plate was used for CD8 memory. The full study reports these points: Pairwise subsampling led to the expectation that sequencing depth would affect the degree of clonotype sharing among donors. Sampling was limited to blood, and TCR repertoires in tissue likely differ from TCR repertoires in blood. Rarefaction of sorted-subset datasets indicated incomplete sequencing despite the large sequencing depth. Naive subsets generally had larger estimated clonotype richness than memory subsets did. The small number of donors limited the genetic and exposure-history diversity represented. Compared with non-shared clonotypes, clonotypes shared by all four sorted-subset donors had higher generation probabilities. Across a few donors, roughly 5% of naive CD4, 3.5% of naive CD8, 2.3% of memory CD4, and roughly 0.4% of memory CD8 clonotypes were shared.

The donors were healthy, HIV-negative adults with no recently reported acute infections or vaccinations. Only Caucasian adults living in Nashville, Tennessee, USA were represented among the donors. CD4+ T cells were enriched by magnetic negative selection, after which naive cells were positively selected on CD45RA and the negative fraction was taken as the memory subset. After blood collection by leukapheresis, PBMCs were isolated using Ficoll-Histopaque density gradient centrifugation and then cryopreserved in the vapor phase of liquid nitrogen. Analytical flow cytometry was used to check the purity and quantity of every magnetically sorted T cell population. From each sorted fraction, genomic DNA was isolated and quantified by UV absorbance on a Nanodrop 2000c. The CDR3 goes from the cysteine to the phenylalanine over 16 residues. CDR3 DNA only is kept here, 48 bases in frame from base 1. The germline ends are 20 bases apart after V is trimmed by 7 bases and J by 2 bases. The germline V gene (reference sequence) sets CDR1 to LNHDA and CDR2 to SQIVND.

TCR CDR3 regions were amplified from genomic DNA by multiplex PCR using the deep immunoSEQ assay. Genomic DNA extracted from each cell subset was distributed evenly over all wells of several immunoSEQ 96-well plates, and each plate served as one replicate. For sorted subsets, around 200 ng genomic DNA, equal to tens of thousands of T cell genomes, was loaded into each replicate PCR. Purified libraries were quantified with a Qubit 3.0 fluorometer, sized on a Bioanalyzer 2100, and re-quantified with the KAPA Library Quantification kit. Every immunoSEQ 96-well plate was sequenced on a dedicated single-read 150-cycle Illumina NextSeq 550 flow cell. The authors' analysis ran thus. Because the immunoSEQ output held only junctional sequences and lacked quality scores, the filtering could not match the filtering applied to full-length reads. To assign V/J genes and CDR3, sequences were annotated against IMGT germline references using PyIR, a Python wrapper for IgBLAST v1.9. Reads with weak V/J assignments (E-value above 1e-6), missing CDR3, stop codons, out-of-frame junctions, or ambiguous translated residues were removed. V3J clonotypes were defined as sequences sharing an identical inferred V gene, J gene, and CDR3 amino acid sequence. The percentage overlap between two repertoires was calculated by dividing the number of shared unique clonotypes by the size of the smaller repertoire. Three approaches were used to assess repertoire richness: RTK rarefaction, the Chao1 estimator, and Recon v2.1 estimates of unobserved clonotypes. Generation probabilities were computed with OLGA for all TCRbeta clonotypes obtained by the gDNA method from several donors. TCRdb mirrors the immuneACCESS table, restricted to in-frame sequences. Some clones are absent from its copies; in checked studies, under half trace to an unresolved V gene, and the reason for the others is unknown. Clone size and V and J calls were adopted from that table, with D and trimming inferred from the DNA. In all, the sample holds 2,500,000 or so clones, and just over 90% of those were seen once. Over 0.12% of the sample comes from the top ten.

The sample taken for sequencing was naive CD4+ T cells sorted from blood. What this sample's cell subset or site label stands for: CD45RA+ positively selected. The receptor was isolated from a man in his late teens or twenties in good health. The chain links TRBV19 with TRBJ1-1; the D gene is unclear. The bases read TGTGCCAGTACTAGAATCTCCCCGACAACAAACACTGAAGCTTTCTTT. Its protein is CASTRISPTTNTEAFF.